The present T cell receptor beta chain was sequenced within a study of blood T cells in healthy people across ages. Findings and limits, study-wide: Unsorted PBMCs ruled out conclusive naive versus antigen-experienced comparison.

This clonotype came up a few times. What it binds is not known. This CDR3 is 15 amino acids long. In germline, CDR1 is SEHNR, CDR2 FQNEAQ (reference sequence). The second PCR ran about 6 to 11 cycles with a sample-barcoded 5' primer and J-beta primers. TCRdb re-called the 5' RACE reads through MiXCR, storing one row per CDR3 protein. Among approximately 400,000 distinct CDR3 sequences listed, 50% to 60% were seen once. The sample consisted of blood. This sequence originates from a man aged 60 to 69 in good health. The chain carries TRBV7-9 and TRBJ2-6, with D tentatively TRBD2 (6 bases). The CDR3 DNA sequence: TGTGCGGAGGGCAGCCTACGCTCTGGGGCCAACGTCCTGACTTTC. It yields the protein CAEGSLRSGANVLTF.